The source of this T cell receptor (beta chain) is a study of T cells after yellow fever vaccination. This clonotype was picked up many times. MiXCR was run by TCRdb on the 5' RACE reads, yielding one entry per CDR3 protein. The sample carries 350,000 to 450,000 distinct CDR3 sequences, around 6.5% recorded once. Trimming removed 0 bases at V and 3 bases at J, with 14 bases between. There are 16 residues in the CDR3. Per the germline V gene, CDR1 is LGHNA and CDR2 is YSLEER. The sequencing used PBMCs, collected 5 days after the yellow fever booster vaccination. The chain carries TRBV4-3 and TRBJ1-2; no clear D gene. This receptor was taken from a man aged 25-45 years who received the YFV17D yellow fever vaccine. The CDR3 coding sequence is TGCGCCAGCAGCCAAGATGGACGGCAGCGGGACTATGGCTACACCTTC. It codes for CASSQDGRQRDYGYTF.